The rows below give T cell receptor beta chains drawn from one sample of a study of blood T cell repertoires in COVID-19. Libraries were prepared by immunoSEQ multiplex PCR; TCRdb keeps only in-frame clonotypes and omits some of them. The sample consists of about 300,000 clones, 86% of them appearing once. Sample: PBMCs or T cells enriched from blood (not recorded which). These receptor sequences come from a woman aged 18-29 years who had recovered from COVID-19. Each CDR3 is given with its conserved first and last residue. The order of the fields is J gene, V gene, clone size, D gene, CDR3 protein, CDR3 DNA. The D gene is left open where the match is weak. Rows give clone size only sometimes, using once, few, many, or a class for an expanded clone.

TRBJ1-1	TRBV9	-	TRBD1	CASSVGGGDTEAFF	TGTGCCAGCAGCGTAGGAGGGGGCGACACTGAAGCTTTCTTT
TRBJ2-1	TRBV11-2	-	TRBD2	CASRTSGGADEQFF	TGTGCCAGCAGGACTAGCGGGGGGGCGGATGAGCAGTTCTTC
TRBJ2-7	TRBV30	-	-	CAWSRAPYEQYF	TGTGCCTGGAGCAGGGCCCCCTACGAGCAGTACTTC
TRBJ1-1	TRBV10-3	-	TRBD1	CAISGTGVGTEAFF	TGTGCCATCAGCGGGACAGGGGTAGGCACTGAAGCTTTCTTT
TRBJ2-2	TRBV6-5	-	TRBD2	CASSYAASGGPGELFF	TGTGCCAGCAGTTACGCGGCTAGCGGTGGTCCCGGGGAGCTGTTTTTT
TRBJ2-2	TRBV13	once	TRBD2	CASKIRLAGAITNTGELFF	TGTGCCAGCAAAATTCGACTAGCGGGAGCAATTACGAACACCGGGGAGCTGTTTTTT
TRBJ1-1	TRBV12-3/TRBV12-4	-	-	CASSRTEFTEAFF	TGTGCCAGCAGCCGGACAGAGTTCACTGAAGCTTTCTTT
TRBJ1-4	TRBV18	-	-	CASSPYAGGNEKLFF	TGTGCCAGCTCACCATATGCCGGGGGGAATGAAAAACTGTTTTTT
TRBJ1-2	TRBV3-1/TRBV3-2	-	-	CASSHRDNPYTF	TGTGCCAGCAGCCATAGGGACAACCCCTACACCTTC
TRBJ1-2	TRBV2	-	TRBD1	CASSERRTGDVYTF	TGTGCCAGCAGTGAACGTCGGACAGGGGATGTCTACACCTTC
TRBJ1-1	TRBV29-1	few	-	CSVRQGLNTEAFF	TGCAGCGTCAGGCAAGGTTTGAACACTGAAGCTTTCTTT
TRBJ1-2	TRBV7-3	once	-	CASSSLQGRDGYTF	TGTGCCAGCAGCTCTCTACAGGGAAGAGATGGCTACACCTTC
TRBJ1-2	TRBV28	-	-	CASSRAVNYGYTF	TGTGCCAGCAGCCGCGCCGTGAACTATGGCTACACCTTC
TRBJ2-7	TRBV18	-	TRBD1	CASSLRGQGAYEQYF	TGTGCCAGCTCACTTAGGGGACAGGGGGCTTACGAGCAGTACTTC
TRBJ1-1	TRBV28	-	TRBD1	CASSLPGQGGTEAFF	TGTGCCAGCAGTTTACCCGGACAGGGGGGGACTGAAGCTTTCTTT
TRBJ1-2	TRBV7-6	-	TRBD1	CASSGRDRGGYGYTF	TGTGCCAGCAGCGGGCGGGACAGGGGAGGCTATGGCTACACCTTC
TRBJ1-2	TRBV7-9	-	TRBD1	CASSFRDSDNYGYTF	TGTGCCAGCAGCTTCCGGGACAGTGATAACTATGGCTACACCTTC
TRBJ2-3	TRBV11-1	-	TRBD2	CASSLGGLAITDTQYF	TGTGCCAGCAGCTTAGGTGGACTAGCGATTACAGATACGCAGTATTTT
TRBJ2-7	TRBV2	-	TRBD1	CASGGTGYEQYF	TGTGCCAGTGGGGGGACAGGATACGAGCAGTACTTC
TRBJ2-7	TRBV7-8	-	-	CASSTRLVSYEQYF	TGTGCCAGCAGCACCAGACTCGTCTCCTACGAGCAGTACTTC
TRBJ2-3	TRBV2	-	-	CATTGVTSTDTQYF	TGTGCCACCACGGGGGTTACTAGCACAGATACGCAGTATTTT
TRBJ1-2	TRBV9	-	TRBD1	CASSVVGGQGAGGYTF	TGTGCCAGCAGCGTAGTCGGGGGACAGGGTGCGGGTGGCTACACCTTC
TRBJ2-1	TRBV7-9	-	TRBD2	CASSSIIVLAGGISYEQFF	TGTGCCAGCAGCTCCATTATCGTCCTAGCGGGAGGAATCAGCTATGAGCAGTTCTTC
TRBJ2-7	TRBV21-1	-	-	CASSKRGRRTHEQYF	TGTGCCAGCAGCAAAAGGGGGCGTAGGACCCACGAGCAGTACTTC
TRBJ2-7	TRBV6-5	-	TRBD2	CASRLSGSSYEQYF	TGTGCCAGCCGATTAAGCGGGAGCTCCTACGAGCAGTACTTC
TRBJ1-2	TRBV2	-	-	CASSEQGMYGYTF	TGTGCCAGCAGTGAACAGGGAATGTATGGCTACACCTTC
TRBJ1-2	TRBV6-2/TRBV6-3	-	-	CASSYSILIPYRTNYGYTF	TGTGCCAGCAGTTACTCGATTCTCATTCCCTACAGGACGAACTATGGCTACACCTTC
TRBJ2-2	TRBV19	-	-	CASSIGWVRLTGELFF	TGTGCCAGTAGTATCGGTTGGGTTAGACTCACCGGGGAGCTGTTTTTT
TRBJ1-1	TRBV28	-	TRBD1	CASSTGQLNTEAFF	TGTGCCAGCAGCACGGGACAGTTGAACACTGAAGCTTTCTTT
TRBJ1-2	TRBV2	once	TRBD1	CASKQGANYGYTF	TGTGCCAGCAAACAGGGGGCTAACTATGGCTACACCTTC
TRBJ1-2	TRBV5-8	-	TRBD1	CASSLPTGGGYGYTF	TGTGCCAGCAGCTTGCCGACAGGGGGCGGCTATGGCTACACCTTC
TRBJ2-3	TRBV5-4	-	TRBD2	CASSLTGAGGPDTQYF	TGTGCCAGCAGCTTGACGGGGGCGGGGGGGCCGGATACGCAGTATTTT